This passage covers 7 T cell receptor beta chains from one sample sequenced in a study of T cell repertoires in cytomegalovirus infection. TCRdb re-derived calls from the reads in MiXCR, one entry per CDR3 protein. This table holds about 220,000 distinct CDR3 sequences, 38% found once. Which antigens these TCRs recognize remains unknown. The source material was CD8+ T cells from cultured PBMCs, sampled from culture after CMV antigen stimulation. The receptors derive from a human donor in good health (CMV status not recorded). Some clones in this sample may be carry-over from other donors' samples.

This clonotype has at least ten counts. V and J are TRBV20-1 and TRBJ2-2; 7 bases map to TRBD2. This CDR3 region has 18 residues. Germline loops: CDR1 DFQATT, CDR2 SNEGSKA (reference sequence). Trimming took 0 bases from V and 2 from J; bases not matched to a gene: 12. CDR3 residues: CSARDRRGDLVNTGELFF. CDR3 DNA: TGCAGTGCTAGAGATCGACGGGGGGATCTGGTAAACACCGGGGAGCTGTTTTTT.

This clonotype was found a few times. The rearrangement links TRBV28 to TRBJ2-1; maybe TRBD1 (6 bases). CDR3 length: 15 amino acids. Germline V gene lookup returns CDR1 MDHEN and CDR2 SYDVKM. V was pared by 8 bases and J by 5 bases, with 19 bases between. CDR3 in DNA: TGTGCCAGCGAACAACAGGGCCCTCCCCACAATGAGCAGTTCTTC. This translates into CASEQQGPPHNEQFF. Complete variable domain (other parts from reference TRBV28 and TRBJ2-1): DVKVTQSSRYLVKRTGEKVFLECVQDMDHENMFWYRQDPGLGLRLIYFSYDVKMKEKGDIPEGYSVSREKKERFSLILESASTNQTSMYLCASEQQGPPHNEQFFGPGTRLTVL.

This clonotype was observed many times. The rearrangement links TRBV7-9 to TRBJ2-5; 13 nucleotides align to TRBD2. CDR1 SEHNR and CDR2 FQNEAQ come from the germline V gene (reference sequence). There are 18 residues in the CDR3. The V segment lost 8 bases and the J segment 6 bases; nucleotides outside the gene matches: 18. The CDR3 here is CASSLGRMGLAGLKTQYF. The CDR3 DNA follows: TGTGCCAGCTCCCTAGGACGGATGGGACTAGCGGGATTAAAGACCCAGTACTTC.

V gene TRBV11-2 combines with J gene TRBJ1-4, with no clear D. The CDR3 is made up of 14 amino acids. Germline-derived CDR1 and CDR2 are SGHAT and FQNNGV. Trimming removed 4 bases at V and 6 bases at J, with 12 bases between. The CDR3 sequence is CASSSGLGDEKLFF. Written as DNA, the CDR3 is TGTGCCAGCAGCTCCGGACTCGGGGATGAAAAACTGTTTTTT.

The genes are TRBV19 and TRBJ2-5, with D unclear. The CDR3 consists of 13 residues. The V and J ends lost 3 bases and 2 bases respectively, with 7 bases between them. From germline, CDR1 is LNHDA and CDR2 SQIVND (reference sequence). The CDR3: CASSITIQETQYF. CDR3 in DNA: TGTGCCAGTAGTATCACCATACAAGAGACCCAGTACTTC.

This clonotype occurred a few times. The chain joins TRBV12-3 or TRBV12-4 to TRBJ2-1; tentatively, D is TRBD1 (5 bases). This CDR3 is 15 amino acids long. Trimming left V 6 bases short and J 0 bases short, with 12 bases between. The chain's CDR3 is CASSPGLTSYNEQFF. The DNA for the CDR3 is TGTGCCAGCAGCCCAGGGCTTACCTCCTACAATGAGCAGTTCTTC.

The chain is built from TRBV6-5 and TRBJ1-1; TRBD1 matches at 10 bases. The length of the CDR3 is 18 residues. Unmatched junction bases numbered 9, after V lost 2 bases and J lost 0 bases. Germline V gives CDR1 MNHEY, CDR2 SVGAGI. The CDR3 nucleotides read TGTGCCAGCAGTTACATTAAGGGGACAGGGGCGATGAACACTGAAGCTTTCTTT. This translates into CASSYIKGTGAMNTEAFF.